A selection of T cell receptor beta chains follows, all from one sample in a study of cytomegalovirus exposure and HLA in healthy donors. TCRdb's copy holds only in-frame clones and misses some; the assay was immunoSEQ multiplex PCR. This sample has 140,000 or so clones, with roughly 9.4% found just once. The sequencing sample was made of PBMCs. Receptor source: a male donor in good health and CMV-seronegative. CDR3s include the opening cysteine and the closing phenylalanine or tryptophan. The order of the fields is D gene, J gene, clone size, V gene, CDR3 DNA, CDR3 protein. A D gene is named only where the DNA matches it firmly. Clone size appears in some rows only: once, few, many, or a class for an expanded clone.

TRBD2 | TRBJ2-1 | few | TRBV4-2 | TGTGCCAGCAGCCAAGATCGGGGGGTTTGGAATGAGCAGTTCTTC | CASSQDRGVWNEQFF
TRBD2 | TRBJ2-1 | . | TRBV6-4 | TGTGCCAGCTCCCGGACTAGCGCCTCCTCCTACAATGAGCAGTTCTTC | CASSRTSASSYNEQFF
. | TRBJ1-6 | few | TRBV9 | TGTGCCAGCAGCGTCGGGGGGCGGCCAGATAATTCACCCCTCCACTTT | CASSVGGRPDNSPLHF
. | TRBJ2-4 | few | TRBV19 | TGTGCCAGTAGTGTGGAGGGTTTCGAGGGGCTGAAGGGGAAAAACATTCAGTACTTC | CASSVEGFEGLKGKNIQYF
. | TRBJ2-2 | few | TRBV5-4 | TGTGCCAGCAGCGGGCCCCACAACACCGGGGAGCTGTTTTTT | CASSGPHNTGELFF
. | TRBJ1-2 | few | TRBV7-2 | TGTGCCAGCAGCTTAGCGGTACAGGGCTATGGCTACACCTTC | CASSLAVQGYGYTF
TRBD2 | TRBJ2-6 | . | TRBV19 | TGTGCCAGTAGTATTCAGCTTGGACTAGCGGGCTACTCTGGGGCCAACGTCCTGACTTTC | CASSIQLGLAGYSGANVLTF
. | TRBJ1-3 | . | TRBV15 | TGTGCCACCAGCAGAGACCGGGGAAACACCATATATTTT | CATSRDRGNTIYF
. | TRBJ2-7 | few | TRBV14 | TGTGCCAGCAGCCACGGATGGCAGGGTACCTACGAGCAGTACTTC | CASSHGWQGTYEQYF
TRBD1 | TRBJ2-7 | . | TRBV4-3 | TGCGCCAGCAGCCAAGGGTCTGGGACAGGGGGCTACGAGCAGTACTTC | CASSQGSGTGGYEQYF
TRBD1 | TRBJ2-3 | few | TRBV29-1 | TGCAGCGTAGGACAGGGCTCAGATACGCAGTATTTT | CSVGQGSDTQYF
TRBD1 | TRBJ1-1 | few | TRBV5-4 | TGTGCCAGCAGCTCCCGGACAGGGGTCGGGAACACTGAAGCTTTCTTT | CASSSRTGVGNTEAFF
TRBD1 | TRBJ2-7 | . | TRBV7-2 | TGTGCCAGCAGCTTAGTAGGGACAGGGGGAACCTACGAGCAGTACTTC | CASSLVGTGGTYEQYF
TRBD1 | TRBJ2-7 | few | TRBV11-2 | TGTGCCAGCAGCAACCTCCGGGACAGGGCCTACGAGCAGTACTTC | CASSNLRDRAYEQYF
. | TRBJ1-2 | . | TRBV10-3 | TGTGCCATCAGTGACCAAAAAAAGGGGGATGGAGCGGATGGCTACACCTTC | CAISDQKKGDGADGYTF
. | TRBJ2-7 | . | TRBV5-1 | TGCGCCAGCACCCCTCCCGCGTCGGGAGCTGTAGCCGAGCAGTACTTC | CASTPPASGAVAEQYF
. | TRBJ2-3 | few | TRBV7-3 | TGTGCCAGCAGTAGCGGAGGTACGCAGTATTTT | CASSSGGTQYF
TRBD1 | TRBJ1-2 | . | TRBV5-1 | TGCGCCAGCAGTGACAGGGTGAACTATGGCTACACCTTC | CASSDRVNYGYTF
TRBD1 | TRBJ2-2 | few | TRBV9 | TGTGCCAGCAGCCCACGAGGGGGCCAGAACACCGGGGAGCTGTTTTTT | CASSPRGGQNTGELFF
TRBD2 | TRBJ2-7 | few | TRBV6-6 | TGTGCCAGCATTTCAGGACTAGCGGGCTACGAGCAGTACTTC | CASISGLAGYEQYF
TRBD1 | TRBJ2-7 | few | TRBV5-1 | TGCGCCAGCAGCTCCCTTACCGGGACAGAACTACCCTACGAGCAGTACTTC | CASSSLTGTELPYEQYF
. | TRBJ2-3 | few | TRBV15 | TGTGCCACCAGCAGAGTGCTGGGAGTTACGCAGTATTTT | CATSRVLGVTQYF
TRBD1 | TRBJ1-2 | . | TRBV28 | TGTGCCAGCAGCTTCGACAGGGCTTATGGTGGCTACACCTTC | CASSFDRAYGGYTF
TRBD2 | TRBJ2-1 | . | TRBV19 | TGTGCCAGTAGTCAACCGGGGAGGGGCGGAGAGCAGTTCTTC | CASSQPGRGGEQFF
TRBD1 | TRBJ2-1 | few | TRBV29-1 | TGCAGCGTTCAGACAGGGACCTACAATGAGCAGTTCTTC | CSVQTGTYNEQFF
. | TRBJ2-5 | few | TRBV28 | TGTGCCAGCAGTTTAGGAGGGGACAGTGGGCAAGAGACCCAGTACTTC | CASSLGGDSGQETQYF
. | TRBJ2-5 | few | TRBV28 | TGTGCCACCCTAGAAACAGGCCTAGAGACCCAGTACTTC | CATLETGLETQYF
. | TRBJ2-2 | . | TRBV18 | TGTGCCAGCTCACCCCTGAACACCGGGGAGCTGTTTTTT | CASSPLNTGELFF
. | TRBJ2-7 | few | TRBV7-2 | TGTGCCAGCAGCTTAAGGGGCGGGGTACCCTACGAGCAGTACTTC | CASSLRGGVPYEQYF
TRBD2 | TRBJ2-5 | few | TRBV29-1 | TGCAGCGTTGAGAGGAGGGGTAGCGGGGTCGGTGGGACCCAGTACTTC | CSVERRGSGVGGTQYF
. | TRBJ1-2 | . | TRBV4-2 | TGTGCCAGCAGCCAAGAGGAAGGGGCGGGGTATGGCTACACCTTC | CASSQEEGAGYGYTF
. | TRBJ2-1 | few | TRBV5-6 | TGTGCCAGCAGCTTGAGGACAGTAGGGAAAGGTGAGCAGTTCTTC | CASSLRTVGKGEQFF
. | TRBJ1-1 | . | TRBV30 | TGTGCCTGGAGTGTACTTATGCCCGAGGGCACTGAAGCTTTCTTT | CAWSVLMPEGTEAFF
TRBD1 | TRBJ1-1 | . | TRBV7-9 | TGTGCCAGCGCTTGGGACAGGGGGTACACTGAAGCTTTCTTT | CASAWDRGYTEAFF
TRBD1 | TRBJ1-4 | . | TRBV5-6 | TGTGCCAGCAGCTTGCGTTCGGGACAGGTGGAAAAACTGTTTTTT | CASSLRSGQVEKLFF
. | TRBJ2-4 | . | TRBV11-2 | TGTGCCAGCCGCTCGTCGGCCAAAAACATTCAGTACTTC | CASRSSAKNIQYF
. | TRBJ1-5 | few | TRBV6-1 | TGTGCCAGCAATGACGGGGGGACCTTTTATAGCAATCAGCCCCAGCATTTT | CASNDGGTFYSNQPQHF
TRBD1 | TRBJ2-1 | . | TRBV12-5 | TGTGCTAGTGGTAAAACAGGGGTTGAGCAGTTCTTC | CASGKTGVEQFF
. | TRBJ1-6 | . | TRBV7-9 | TGTGCCAGCAGCCGAAACCAGGGCTATAATTCACCCCTCCACTTT | CASSRNQGYNSPLHF
TRBD1 | TRBJ1-3 | . | TRBV11-2 | TGTGCCAGCAGCTTCCACAGGGGTCAGGACACCATATATTTT | CASSFHRGQDTIYF
. | TRBJ2-1 | . | TRBV2 | TGTGCCAGCAAAGTTGACACTAGCTCCTACAATGAGCAGTTCTTC | CASKVDTSSYNEQFF